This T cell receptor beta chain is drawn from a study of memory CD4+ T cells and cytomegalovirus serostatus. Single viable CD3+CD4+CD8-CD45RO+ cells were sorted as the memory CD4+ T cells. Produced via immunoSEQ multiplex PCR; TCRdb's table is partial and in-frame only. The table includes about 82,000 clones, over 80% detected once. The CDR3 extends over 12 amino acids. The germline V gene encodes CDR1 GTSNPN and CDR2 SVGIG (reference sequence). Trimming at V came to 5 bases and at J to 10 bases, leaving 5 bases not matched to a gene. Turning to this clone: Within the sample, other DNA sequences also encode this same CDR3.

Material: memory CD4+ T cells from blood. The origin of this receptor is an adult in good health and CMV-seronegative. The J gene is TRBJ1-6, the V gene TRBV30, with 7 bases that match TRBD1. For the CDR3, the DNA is TGTGCCTGGGACAGGGAGGGCTCACCCCTCCACTTT. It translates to CAWDREGSPLHF.